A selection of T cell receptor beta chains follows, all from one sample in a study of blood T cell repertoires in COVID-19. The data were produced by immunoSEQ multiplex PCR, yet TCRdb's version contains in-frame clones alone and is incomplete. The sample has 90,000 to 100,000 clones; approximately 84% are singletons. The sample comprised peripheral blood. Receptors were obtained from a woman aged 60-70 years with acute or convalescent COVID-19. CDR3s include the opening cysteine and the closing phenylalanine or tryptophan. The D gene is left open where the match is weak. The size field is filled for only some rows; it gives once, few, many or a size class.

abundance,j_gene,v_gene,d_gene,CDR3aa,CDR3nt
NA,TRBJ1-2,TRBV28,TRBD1,CASSSETGGDKKYGYTF,TGTGCCAGCAGTTCAGAAACAGGGGGCGATAAGAAATATGGCTACACCTTC
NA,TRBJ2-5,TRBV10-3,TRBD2,CAIRGVERETQYF,TGTGCCATCCGGGGGGTAGAGAGAGAGACCCAGTACTTC
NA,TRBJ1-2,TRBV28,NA,CASSSQGFTYGYTF,TGTGCCAGCAGTTCACAGGGCTTCACCTATGGCTACACCTTC
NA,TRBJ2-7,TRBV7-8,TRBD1,CASSRRDRGLSYEQYF,TGTGCCAGCAGCCGACGGGACAGGGGCTTATCCTACGAGCAGTACTTC
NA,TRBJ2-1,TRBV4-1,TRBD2,CASSQLTRSGGNEQFF,TGCGCCAGCAGCCAACTCACTCGGAGCGGGGGTAATGAGCAGTTCTTC
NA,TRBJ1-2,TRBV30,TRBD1,CAWSVRIGSGQGVIYGYTF,TGTGCCTGGAGTGTTAGGATTGGATCCGGACAGGGGGTAATTTATGGCTACACCTTC
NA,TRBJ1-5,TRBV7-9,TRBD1,CASSLQQGMGNQPQHF,TGTGCCAGCAGCTTACAACAGGGGATGGGCAATCAGCCCCAGCATTTT
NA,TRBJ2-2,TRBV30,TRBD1,CAWSRGQSTGELFF,TGTGCCTGGAGTAGGGGACAGTCCACCGGGGAGCTGTTTTTT
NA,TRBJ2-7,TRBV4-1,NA,CASSQRTDEQYF,TGCGCCAGCAGCCAAAGGACAGACGAGCAGTACTTC
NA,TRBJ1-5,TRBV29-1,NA,CSATTGVDQPQHF,TGCAGCGCCACCACAGGTGTGGATCAGCCCCAGCATTTT
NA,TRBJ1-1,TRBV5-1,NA,CASSLVSLNTEAFF,TGCGCCAGCAGCTTGGTTAGCCTGAACACTGAAGCTTTCTTT
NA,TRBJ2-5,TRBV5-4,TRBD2,CASSQGSGGATETQYF,TGTGCCAGCAGCCAAGGTAGCGGGGGGGCAACCGAGACCCAGTACTTC
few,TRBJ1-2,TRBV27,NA,CASSLGAGGSYGYTF,TGTGCCAGCAGTTTAGGGGCCGGGGGTTCGTATGGCTACACCTTC
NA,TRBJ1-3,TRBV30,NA,CAWTKGRVSGNTIYF,TGTGCCTGGACCAAGGGCAGGGTCTCTGGAAACACCATATATTTT
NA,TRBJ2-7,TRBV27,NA,CASRDKRSEQYF,TGTGCCAGCAGGGATAAAAGGAGCGAGCAGTACTTC
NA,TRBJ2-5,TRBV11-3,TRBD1,CASSLVGQGAGETQYF,TGTGCCAGCAGCTTAGTAGGACAGGGGGCAGGAGAGACCCAGTACTTC
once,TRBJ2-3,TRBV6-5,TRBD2,CASRAGGPDTQYF,TGTGCCAGCAGAGCGGGGGGGCCTGATACGCAGTATTTT
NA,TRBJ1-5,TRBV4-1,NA,CASSLSGSSNQPQHF,TGCGCCAGCAGCCTGTCGGGGAGTAGCAATCAGCCCCAGCATTTT
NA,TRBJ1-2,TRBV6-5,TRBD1,CASSYSGTGRVNGYTF,TGTGCCAGCAGTTACTCCGGGACAGGGAGGGTAAATGGCTACACCTTC
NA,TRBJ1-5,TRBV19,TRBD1,CASKDRGRNQPQHF,TGTGCCAGTAAGGACAGGGGGCGGAATCAGCCCCAGCATTTT
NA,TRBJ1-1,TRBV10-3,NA,CAISLPGVTEAFF,TGTGCCATCAGTCTACCAGGGGTTACTGAAGCTTTCTTT
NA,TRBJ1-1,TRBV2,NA,CASSESPGRTEAFF,TGTGCCAGCAGTGAGTCCCCAGGGCGCACTGAAGCTTTCTTT
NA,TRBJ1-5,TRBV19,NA,CASSIGGRGEPQHF,TGTGCCAGTAGTATAGGTGGCCGCGGGGAGCCCCAGCATTTT
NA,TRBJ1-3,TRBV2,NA,CASQGSPGNTIYF,TGTGCCAGTCAGGGTTCGCCTGGAAACACCATATATTTT
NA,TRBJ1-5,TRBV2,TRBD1,CASSVGQGKNQPQHF,TGTGCCAGCAGTGTGGGACAGGGTAAAAATCAGCCCCAGCATTTT
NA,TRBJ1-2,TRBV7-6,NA,CASSPQLEQPSGYTF,TGTGCCAGCAGCCCTCAATTGGAACAGCCCTCGGGGTACACCTTC